This T cell receptor (beta chain) was recorded in a study of vaccination and CD4 T cells after COVID-19. Study-level background: Stimulation used overlapping spike peptides from SARS-CoV-2, HCoV-NL63, HCoV-OC43 and HCoV-229E.

This clonotype was found a few times. Its target is not known. As for treatment: roughly 11-day PBMC culture with coronavirus spike peptide pools or control peptides (ViraFEST assay). Negative selection purified CD4+ T cells after around ten days of culture. Cultured CD4+ T-cell DNA underwent Oncomine TCR Beta short-read sequencing. Genomic DNA was drawn out of CD4+ T cells grown in culture. TCRdb reanalysed the PCR reads using MiXCR and keeps one entry per CDR3 protein. The table shows about 16,000 distinct CDR3 sequences, with 40% to 65% occurring only once. J gave up 2 bases and V 9 bases, and 10 bases lay outside the gene matches. CDR3 size: 16 residues. Germline V lookup: CDR1 MNHNS, CDR2 SASEGT.

J is TRBJ1-2 and V is TRBV6-1, with 12 bases aligning to TRBD1. The receptor was isolated from a human donor who had recovered from COVID-19. The source material was CD4+ T cells from blood, cultured in vitro, sampled before SARS-CoV-2 vaccination. For the CDR3, the DNA is TGTGCCAGTCTCTGGCGGGACAGGGGGCTCAACTATGGCTACACCTTC. Protein product: CASLWRDRGLNYGYTF.